This T cell receptor (beta chain) appears in the sequencing data of a study of shared clonotypes between healthy human individuals. As for the study in general: The plates for each donor numbered three CD4 naive, three CD4 memory, two CD8 naive and one CD8 memory. Study-wide findings and caveats: The study sampled only blood, and tissue repertoires likely differ. All-four-donor shared clonotypes had higher generation probabilities than non-shared clonotypes did.

Remarks on this clone: The antigen is undetermined.

Method: immunoSEQ multiplex PCR; TCRdb's copy keeps in-frame clones and lacks some. The data hold roughly 2.5 million clones, with roughly nine tenths observed a single time. Germline V CDR1 and CDR2: SQVTM, ANQGSEA. Trimming shortened V by 8 bases and J by 2 bases, and 17 bases separated the two germline ends. CDR3 length: 14 amino acids. Naive CD45RA+ and memory CD45RA-negative subsets were split from CD4+ cells. Sequencing used naive CD4+ T cells sorted from blood. The sample's subset: CD45RA+ positively selected. This sequence was found in a man in his late teens or twenties in good health. V is TRBV29-1 and J is TRBJ2-3; D not certain. For the CDR3, the DNA is TGCAGCTCACCTGGGCGTCAGTTCACAGATACGCAGTATTTT. Its translation: CSSPGRQFTDTQYF.